The 23 T cell receptor beta chains below were found in one sample sequenced in a study of tumor-infiltrating lymphocytes in primary liver carcinoma. With 500 ng total RNA as template and a constant-region primer, TCR beta cDNA was made. A slightly modified ARM-PCR protocol with three nested multiplex PCR rounds produced these TCR beta libraries. The two initial PCR rounds, nine to eleven cycles each, used TRBV1-TRBV30 forward and C-beta reverse primers. TCRdb itself ran the multiplex PCR reads through MiXCR, one entry per CDR3 protein. The repertoire holds about 300,000 distinct CDR3 sequences, with 60% to 80% as singletons. The study extracted blood RNA from unsorted whole blood and also extracted germline DNA. Specimen: peripheral blood. The receptors were sampled from a man aged 35-49 years with primary liver carcinoma and hepatitis B virus infection.

A note on this clonotype: Relative to the germline gene, one junction end is altered; a read error may explain this. The genes are TRBV6-6 and TRBJ2-5; D is unresolved. This CDR3 is built from 13 residues. Germline assignment: CDR1 MNHNY and CDR2 SVGAGI (reference sequence). The CDR3 reads CANSYEVQETQYF. The CDR3 nucleotides are TGTGCCAACAGTTACGAGGTCCAAGAGACCCAGTACTTC.

This clonotype was picked up a small number of times. The CDR3 reads CASSLSTSGETQYF. The CDR3 nucleotides read TGCGCCAGCAGCTTGTCGACTAGCGGAGAGACCCAGTACTTC. The chain recombines TRBV5-1 with TRBJ2-5, with 9 positions matching TRBD2. J gave up 4 bases and V 1 base, and 2 bases lay outside the gene matches. Germline V CDR1 and CDR2: SGHRS, YFSETQ. The CDR3 is 14 amino acids.

In the case of this clonotype: This clone may be a read error of a much larger clone one base away. The V gene is TRBV29-1, the J gene TRBJ1-2; perhaps TRBD1 as D (6 bases). The CDR3 runs 14 residues. In germline, CDR1 is SQVTM, CDR2 ANQGSEA. As DNA, the CDR3 is TGCAGCGTTGAACAGGGGATCGCTAACTATGGCTGCACCTTC. Protein: CSVEQGIANYGCTF.

Note on this clonotype: This may stem from a read error, because a much larger clone lies one nucleotide away. The rearrangement joins TRBV12-3 or TRBV12-4 to TRBJ2-7; 12 nucleotides match TRBD1. CDR3 length: 18 amino acids. The CDR3 protein is CASSSRDRGPTLTYDQYF. The CDR3 DNA reads TGTGCCAGCAGTTCCCGGGACAGGGGGCCCACCTTAACCTACGATCAGTACTTC.

On this clonotype: A read error is possible here, since a much larger clone lies one base away. This sequence joins TRBV10-3 and TRBJ2-7, with TRBD2 matching 9 bases. Looked up from germline, CDR1 is ENHRY and CDR2 is SYGVKD. The junction had 6 bases not matched to a gene; V was cut back by 4 bases and J by 2 bases. The CDR3 runs to 15 residues. CDR3 in amino acids: CAISVETSGTYEQYF. Written as DNA, the CDR3 is TGTGCCATCAGTGTCGAGACTAGCGGAACCTACGAGCAGTACTTC.

Comments on this clonotype: A clone one base away is much larger, so this may be a read error. V is TRBV6-2 or TRBV6-3 and J is TRBJ1-5; D uncertain. The germline CDR1 and CDR2 sequences are MNHEY and SVGEGT. The CDR3 length is 12 residues. For the CDR3, the DNA is TGTGCCAGCAATAGGCTCAATCAGCTCCAGCATTTT. This translates into CASNRLNQLQHF.

Comments on this clonotype: This may be a read error: a much more frequent sequence differs by one nucleotide. This chain links TRBV4-1 with TRBJ1-3; D call uncertain. CDR3 size: 16 residues. Germline V gives CDR1 MGHRA, CDR2 YSYEKL. Trimming left V 2 bases short and J 1 base short, with 12 bases between. Written as DNA, the CDR3 is TGCGCCAGCAGCCAATTGGTGGAAGAGTCTGGAAACACCATATATTTT. Translation: CASSQLVEESGNTIYF.

To note about this clonotype: A much larger clone lies a single base off, so this may be a read error. V usage is TRBV12-3 or TRBV12-4 and J usage is TRBJ1-2; D unresolved. The CDR3 loop spans 12 amino acids. DNA for the CDR3: TGTGCCGGCAGTTTAGGACCGGGTGGCTACACCTTC. Protein product: CAGSLGPGGYTF.

This clonotype was detected only a few times. This chain connects TRBV6-2 or TRBV6-3 to TRBJ2-7, with D perhaps matching TRBD2 (6 bases). The CDR3 totals 15 residues. V lost 2 bases to trimming and J lost 0 bases, with 11 bases between them. Germline values: CDR1 MNHEY, CDR2 SVGEGT. The CDR3 reads CASSYRDFSSYEQYF. The CDR3 DNA reads as TGTGCCAGCAGTTACCGGGACTTTAGCTCCTACGAGCAGTACTTC.

This clonotype was counted at least ten times. This sequence joins TRBV29-1 and TRBJ2-6; no reliable D call. Germline assignment: CDR1 SQVTM and CDR2 ANQGSEA. This CDR3 has 14 amino acids. V was trimmed by 6 bases and J by 0 bases, leaving 9 bases between them. This chain's CDR3 is CSVGQNSGANVLTF. The CDR3 nucleotides read TGCAGCGTCGGCCAGAACTCTGGGGCCAACGTCCTGACTTTC.

Notes on this clonotype: This could be a read error, since a much larger clone is one nucleotide away. The chain recombines TRBV7-8 with TRBJ2-1; TRBD2 aligns across 9 bases. V dropped 2 bases and J dropped 6; count of bases not matched to a gene: 8. CDR1 and CDR2 from the germline V gene are SGHVS and FQNEAQ. This CDR3 comprises 16 residues. The CDR3 sequence: CASSLIWGSGGNEQFF. CDR3 bases: TGTGCCAGCAGCTTAATCTGGGGTAGCGGGGGCAATGAGCAGTTCTTC.

Details on this clonotype: A much larger clone differs by one base, so this may be a read error. This rearrangement joins TRBV12-3 or TRBV12-4 to TRBJ2-7, with 8 bases lining up with TRBD1. The CDR3 is 13 amino acids. The CDR3 reads CASSHRQGNDQYF. For the CDR3, the DNA is TGTGCCAGCAGTCACAGACAGGGGAACGACCAGTACTTC.

The chain carries TRBV5-6 and TRBJ2-4; the D gene is possibly TRBD2 (6 bases). V lost 2 bases and J 0 bases, leaving 12 bases between the germline ends. Germline lookup yields CDR1 SGHDT and CDR2 YYEEEE. The CDR3 spans 16 residues. CDR3 in amino acids: CASSLMDYGAKNIQYF. The CDR3 DNA reads TGTGCCAGCAGCTTAATGGACTACGGAGCCAAAAACATTCAGTACTTC.

About this clonotype: A much larger clone lies a single base off, so this may be a read error. The CDR3 spells CASSPPGLSNQSQHF. CDR3 DNA: TGTGCCAGCAGTCCCCCAGGACTTAGCAATCAGTCCCAGCATTTT. The chain couples TRBV28 to TRBJ1-5; D not certain. Germline lookup yields CDR1 MDHEN and CDR2 SYDVKM. The CDR3 runs 15 residues.

In regard to this clonotype: A single base separates this from a much larger clone, so it may be a read error. The genes are TRBV4-3 and TRBJ2-7; D gene ambiguous. Trimming removed 10 bases at V and 0 bases at J, with 16 bases between. Germline V gene data show CDR1 as LGHNA and CDR2 as YSLEER. The CDR3 has 14 amino acids. In nucleotides, the CDR3 is TGCGCCAACAGTTCAGCCCTGCGCTCCTACGAGCAGTACTTC. It translates to CANSSALRSYEQYF.

In the case of this clonotype: At one end the junction does not follow the germline gene, possibly because of a read error. The V call is TRBV29-1, the J call TRBJ2-7; D is perhaps TRBD1 (7 bases). This CDR3 contains 15 residues. CDR1 and CDR2 from the germline V gene are SQVTM and ANQGSEA. The CDR3 region has the DNA TGCAGCGTTGAAGATCCAGGAGGGGGCTCCTACGTGCAGTACTTC. Amino acids: CSVEDPGGGSYVQYF.

The J gene is TRBJ2-7, the V gene TRBV11-2, with D possibly TRBD1 on 6 matching bases. Trimming removed 11 bases from V and 3 bases from J, with 17 bases in between. The V gene's germline CDR1 is SGHAT and CDR2 FQNNGV. CDR3 size: 13 residues. The CDR3 sequence: CAGSTGQLYEQYF. In nucleotides, the CDR3 is TGTGCCGGTTCTACGGGACAACTCTACGAGCAGTACTTC.

A word on this clonotype: The final CDR3 position lacks the conserved phenylalanine or tryptophan, pointing to a likely read error. V gene TRBV4-2 combines with J gene TRBJ2-3, with D perhaps TRBD2 (6 bases). Trimming took 0 bases from V and 6 from J, leaving 13 bases between them. CDR1 is LGHNA and CDR2 is YNFKEQ in the germline V gene. CDR3 length: 15 amino acids. CDR3 in DNA: TGTGCCAGCAGCCAAGAAGCCGGGACTTCCGATACGCAGTATTCT. Amino acids: CASSQEAGTSDTQYS.

Regarding this clonotype: It may be a read error: a sequence one base away is much more abundant. V usage is TRBV6-5 and J usage is TRBJ2-2; D is ambiguous. The CDR3 contains 11 residues. Germline V gives CDR1 MNHEY, CDR2 SVGAGI. The CDR3, as DNA: TGTACCAGCAGTTACGTCGGGGAGCTGTTTTTT. This codes for CTSSYVGELFF.

CDR3 protein: CASSSGQVYSNQPQHF. In DNA, the CDR3 is TGTGCCAGCAGCTCGGGACAGGTGTATAGCAATCAGCCCCAGCATTTT. This chain uses TRBV7-9 with TRBJ1-5, with 8 bases lining up with TRBD1. V dropped 4 bases and J dropped 0; count of bases not matched to a gene: 5. Germline CDR1 SEHNR, CDR2 FQNEAQ (reference sequence). The CDR3 consists of 16 residues. The variable domain in full, completed from reference TRBV7-9 and TRBJ1-5, reads DTGVSQNPRHKITKRGQNVTFRCDPISEHNRLYWYRQTLGQGPEFLTYFQNEAQLEKSRLLSDRFSAERPKGSFSTLEIQRTEQGDSAMYLCASSSGQVYSNQPQHFGDGTRLSIL.

As to this clonotype: One junction end does not reproduce the germline sequence, and a read error may be involved. This chain links TRBV24-1 with TRBJ2-1, with TRBD1 matching 8 bases. This CDR3 has 16 amino acids. Germline V gene sequence: CDR1 KGHDR, CDR2 SFDVKD. CDR3 bases: TGTGCCACCAGTGATTCCGGACAGGGTCCCTACGATGAGCAGTTCTTC. It translates to CATSDSGQGPYDEQFF.

This clonotype showed up just a few times. One end of the junction is discordant with germline, which a read error may explain. V usage is TRBV5-1 and J usage is TRBJ2-3, with a possible D match to TRBD2 (5 bases). Germline lookup yields CDR1 SGHRS and CDR2 YFSETQ. The CDR3 length is 15 residues. CDR3 coding DNA: TGCGCCAGCAGCTTGGCGGGGAGCCTCGCAGATACGCGGTATTTT. It specifies CASSLAGSLADTRYF.

Concerning this clonotype itself: A much larger clonotype is one base distant, so this may be a read error. The chain links TRBV5-6 to TRBJ2-7, with TRBD1 as a possible D gene (5 bases). Germline loops: CDR1 SGHDT, CDR2 YYEEEE. There are 12 residues in the CDR3. In DNA form, the CDR3 reads TGTGCCAGCAGCTTGGAGGGGTACGAGCCGTACTTC. It specifies CASSLEGYEPYF. Variable domain in full (rest from reference TRBV5-6 and TRBJ2-7): DAGVTQSPTHLIKTRGQQVTLRCSPKSGHDTVSWYQQALGQGPQFIFQYYEEEERQRGNFPDRFSGHQFPNYSSELNVNALLLGDSALYLCASSLEGYEPYFGPGTRLTVT.